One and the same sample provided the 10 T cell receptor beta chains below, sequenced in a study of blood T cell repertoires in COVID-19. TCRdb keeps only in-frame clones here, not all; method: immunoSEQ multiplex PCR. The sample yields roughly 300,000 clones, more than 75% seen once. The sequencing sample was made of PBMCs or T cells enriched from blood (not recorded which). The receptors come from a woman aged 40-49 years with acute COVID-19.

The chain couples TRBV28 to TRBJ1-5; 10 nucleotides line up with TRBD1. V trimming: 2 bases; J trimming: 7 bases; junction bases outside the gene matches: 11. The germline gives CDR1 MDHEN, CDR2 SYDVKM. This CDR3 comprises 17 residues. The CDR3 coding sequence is TGTGCCAGCAGTTTAAGTGGTGGAGGACAGGGGGGCCAGCCCCAGCATTTT. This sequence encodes CASSLSGGGQGGQPQHF.

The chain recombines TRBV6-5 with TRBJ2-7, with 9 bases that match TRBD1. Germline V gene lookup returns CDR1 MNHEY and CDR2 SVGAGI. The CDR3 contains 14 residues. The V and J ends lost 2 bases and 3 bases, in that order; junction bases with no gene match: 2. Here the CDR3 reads CASSYNRGLYEQYF. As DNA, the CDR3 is TGTGCCAGCAGTTACAACAGGGGGCTCTACGAGCAGTACTTC.

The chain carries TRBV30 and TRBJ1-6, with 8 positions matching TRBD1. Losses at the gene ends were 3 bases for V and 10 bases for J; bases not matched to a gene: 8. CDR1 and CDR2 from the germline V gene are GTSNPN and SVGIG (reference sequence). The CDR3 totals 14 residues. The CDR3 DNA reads TGTGCCTGGAGAAGACAGGGGTTGGGATCACCCCTCCACTTT. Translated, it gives CAWRRQGLGSPLHF.

The CDR3 nucleotides read TGTGCCAGCAGCCAAGATGGGTTCCGGCGGTCTGAGCAGTTCTTC. It is translated as CASSQDGFRRSEQFF. The rearrangement joins TRBV14 to TRBJ2-1; D is ambiguous. Trimming pared 0 bases from V and 9 bases from J, leaving 15 bases between. Germline values: CDR1 SGHDN, CDR2 FVKESK. The CDR3 covers 15 residues.

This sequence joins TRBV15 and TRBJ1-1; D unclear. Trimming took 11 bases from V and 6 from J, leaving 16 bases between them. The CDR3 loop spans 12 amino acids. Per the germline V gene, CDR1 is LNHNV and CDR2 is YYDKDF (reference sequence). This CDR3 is CAVRPAGSEAFF. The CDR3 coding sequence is TGTGCCGTCAGGCCGGCAGGATCTGAAGCTTTCTTT.

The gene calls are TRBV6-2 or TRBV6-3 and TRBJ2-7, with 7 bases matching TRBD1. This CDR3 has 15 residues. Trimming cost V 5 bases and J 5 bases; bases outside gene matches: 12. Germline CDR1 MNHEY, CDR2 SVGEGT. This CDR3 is CASSPSGTVLNEQYF. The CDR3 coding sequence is TGTGCCAGCAGTCCCTCCGGGACAGTTCTTAACGAGCAGTACTTC.

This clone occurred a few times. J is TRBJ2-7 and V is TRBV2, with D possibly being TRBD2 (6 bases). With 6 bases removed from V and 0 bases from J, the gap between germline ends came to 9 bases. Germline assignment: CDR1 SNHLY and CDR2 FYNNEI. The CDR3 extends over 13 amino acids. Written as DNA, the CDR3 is TGTGCCAGCAGCAGTAGCGGCTCCTACGAGCAGTACTTC. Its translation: CASSSSGSYEQYF.

In DNA, the CDR3 is TGTGCCAGCAGGTCCTGGGCAATCCGGGGAGACACTGAAGCTTTCTTT. It is translated as CASRSWAIRGDTEAFF. The rearrangement links TRBV28 to TRBJ1-1; D gene uncertain. Trimming took off 6 bases at V and 3 bases at J, with 20 bases between the two ends. The CDR3 loop spans 16 amino acids. Germline V CDR1 and CDR2: MDHEN, SYDVKM.

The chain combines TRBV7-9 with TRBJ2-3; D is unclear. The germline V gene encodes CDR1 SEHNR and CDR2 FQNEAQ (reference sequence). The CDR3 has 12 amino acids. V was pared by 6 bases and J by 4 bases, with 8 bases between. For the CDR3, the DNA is TGTGCCAGCAGGCGTGAGTCAGATACGCAGTATTTT. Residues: CASRRESDTQYF.

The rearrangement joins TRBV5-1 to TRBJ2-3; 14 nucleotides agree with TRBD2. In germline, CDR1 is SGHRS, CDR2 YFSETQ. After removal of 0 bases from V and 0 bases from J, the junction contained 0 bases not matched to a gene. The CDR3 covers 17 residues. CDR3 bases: TGCGCCAGCAGCTTGGGACTAGCGGGAGGGAGCACAGATACGCAGTATTTT. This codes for CASSLGLAGGSTDTQYF.